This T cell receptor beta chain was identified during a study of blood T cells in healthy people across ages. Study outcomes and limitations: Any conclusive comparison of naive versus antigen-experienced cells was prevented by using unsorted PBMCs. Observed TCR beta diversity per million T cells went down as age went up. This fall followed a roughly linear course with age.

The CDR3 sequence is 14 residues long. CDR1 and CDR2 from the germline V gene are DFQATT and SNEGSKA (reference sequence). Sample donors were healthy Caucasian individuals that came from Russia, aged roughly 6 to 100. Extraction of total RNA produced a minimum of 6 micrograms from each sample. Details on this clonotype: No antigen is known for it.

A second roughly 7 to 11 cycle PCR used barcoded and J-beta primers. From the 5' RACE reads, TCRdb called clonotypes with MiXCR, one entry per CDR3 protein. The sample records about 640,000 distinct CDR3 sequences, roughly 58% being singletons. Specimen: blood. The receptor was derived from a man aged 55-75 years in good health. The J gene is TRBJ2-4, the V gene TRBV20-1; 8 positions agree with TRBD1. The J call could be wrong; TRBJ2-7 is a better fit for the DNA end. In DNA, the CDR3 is TGCAGTGCTAGAGCAGGACAGGGAACCTACGAGCAGTACTTC. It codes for CSARAGQGTYEQYF.